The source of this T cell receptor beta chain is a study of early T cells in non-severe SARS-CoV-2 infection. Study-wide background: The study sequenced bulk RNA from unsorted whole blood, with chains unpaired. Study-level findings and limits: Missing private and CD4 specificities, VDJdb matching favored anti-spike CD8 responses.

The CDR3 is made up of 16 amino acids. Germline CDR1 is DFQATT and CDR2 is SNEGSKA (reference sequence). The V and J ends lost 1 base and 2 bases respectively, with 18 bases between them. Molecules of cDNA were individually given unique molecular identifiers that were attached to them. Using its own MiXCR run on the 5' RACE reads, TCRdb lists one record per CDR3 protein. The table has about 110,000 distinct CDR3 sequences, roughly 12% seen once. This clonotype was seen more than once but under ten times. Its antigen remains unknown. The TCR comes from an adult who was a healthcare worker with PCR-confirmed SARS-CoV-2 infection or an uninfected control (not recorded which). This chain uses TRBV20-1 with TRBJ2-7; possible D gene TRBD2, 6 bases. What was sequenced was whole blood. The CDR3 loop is CSARVGQALATYEQYF. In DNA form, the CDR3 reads TGCAGTGCTAGAGTGGGTCAGGCACTAGCCACCTACGAGCAGTACTTC.